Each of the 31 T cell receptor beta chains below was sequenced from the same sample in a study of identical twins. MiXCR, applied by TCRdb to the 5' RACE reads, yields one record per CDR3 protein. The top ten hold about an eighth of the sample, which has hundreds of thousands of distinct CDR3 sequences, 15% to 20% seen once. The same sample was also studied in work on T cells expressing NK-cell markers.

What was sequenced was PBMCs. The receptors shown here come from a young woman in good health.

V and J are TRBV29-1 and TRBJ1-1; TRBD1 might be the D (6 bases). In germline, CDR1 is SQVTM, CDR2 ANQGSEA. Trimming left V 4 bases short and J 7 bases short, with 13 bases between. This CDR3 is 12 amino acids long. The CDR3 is CSVVGGQIEAFF. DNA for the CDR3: TGCAGCGTTGTGGGGGGGCAGATTGAAGCTTTCTTT.

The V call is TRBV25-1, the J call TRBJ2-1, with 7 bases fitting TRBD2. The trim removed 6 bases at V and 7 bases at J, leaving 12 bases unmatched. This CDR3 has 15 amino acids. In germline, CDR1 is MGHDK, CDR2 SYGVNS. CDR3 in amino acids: CASRSLTGGSNEQFF. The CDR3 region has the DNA TGTGCCAGCAGGTCTCTGACTGGCGGGAGTAATGAGCAGTTCTTC.

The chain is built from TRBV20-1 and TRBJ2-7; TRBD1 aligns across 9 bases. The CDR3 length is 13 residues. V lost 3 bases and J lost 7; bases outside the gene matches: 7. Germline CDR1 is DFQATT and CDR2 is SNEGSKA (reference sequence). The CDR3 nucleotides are TGCAGTGCTAGTCCGGGACAGGGTCCGGAGCAGTACTTC. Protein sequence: CSASPGQGPEQYF.

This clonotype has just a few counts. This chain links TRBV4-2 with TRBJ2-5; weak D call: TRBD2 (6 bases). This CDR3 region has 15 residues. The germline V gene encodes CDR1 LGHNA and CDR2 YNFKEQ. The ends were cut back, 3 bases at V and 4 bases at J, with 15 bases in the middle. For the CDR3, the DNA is TGTGCCAGCAGCCACGAGGGACCCGGGGGAGAGACCCAGTACTTC. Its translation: CASSHEGPGGETQYF.

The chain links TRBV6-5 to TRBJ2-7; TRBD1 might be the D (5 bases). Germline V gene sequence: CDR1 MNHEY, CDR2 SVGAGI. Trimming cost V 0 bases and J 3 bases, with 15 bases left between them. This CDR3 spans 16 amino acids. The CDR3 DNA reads TGTGCCAGCAGTTACTCGATAGCAGGACACCACTACGAGCAGTACTTC. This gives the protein CASSYSIAGHHYEQYF.

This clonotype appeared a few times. The CDR3 DNA reads as TGTGCCAGCAGTCGAATGGCGGCAGAGAACACCGGGGAGCTGTTTTTT. Translated: CASSRMAAENTGELFF. The chain employs TRBV7-9 and TRBJ2-2, with D unclear. CDR3 length: 16 residues. CDR1 is SEHNR and CDR2 is FQNEAQ in the germline V gene (reference sequence). V lost 6 bases to trimming and J lost 1 base, with 15 bases between them.

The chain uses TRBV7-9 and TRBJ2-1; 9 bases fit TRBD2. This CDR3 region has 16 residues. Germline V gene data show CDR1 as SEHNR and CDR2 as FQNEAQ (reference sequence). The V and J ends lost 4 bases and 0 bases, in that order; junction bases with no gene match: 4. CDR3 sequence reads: CASSWSGGSSYNEQFF. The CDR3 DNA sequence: TGTGCCAGCAGCTGGAGCGGGGGGAGCTCCTACAATGAGCAGTTCTTC.

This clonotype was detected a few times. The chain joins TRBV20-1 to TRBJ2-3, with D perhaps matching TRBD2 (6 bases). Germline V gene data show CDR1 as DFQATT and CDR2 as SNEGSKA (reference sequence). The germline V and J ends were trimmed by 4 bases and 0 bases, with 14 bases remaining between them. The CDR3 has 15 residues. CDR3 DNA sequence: TGCAGTGCTAAAAATCGCGGGGCGAGCACAGATACGCAGTATTTT. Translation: CSAKNRGASTDTQYF.

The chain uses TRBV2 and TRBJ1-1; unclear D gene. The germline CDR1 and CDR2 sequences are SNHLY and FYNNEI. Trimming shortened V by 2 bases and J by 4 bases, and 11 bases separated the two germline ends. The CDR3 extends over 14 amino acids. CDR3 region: CASSEQVLGTEAFF. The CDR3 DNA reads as TGTGCCAGCAGTGAACAGGTACTCGGCACTGAAGCTTTCTTT.

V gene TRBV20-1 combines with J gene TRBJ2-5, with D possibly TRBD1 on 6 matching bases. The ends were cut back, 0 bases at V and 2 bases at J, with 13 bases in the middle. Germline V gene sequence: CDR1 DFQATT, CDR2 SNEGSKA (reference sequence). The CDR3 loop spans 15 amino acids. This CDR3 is CSARDLHRAQETQYF. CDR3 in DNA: TGCAGTGCTAGAGATTTACACAGGGCACAAGAGACCCAGTACTTC.

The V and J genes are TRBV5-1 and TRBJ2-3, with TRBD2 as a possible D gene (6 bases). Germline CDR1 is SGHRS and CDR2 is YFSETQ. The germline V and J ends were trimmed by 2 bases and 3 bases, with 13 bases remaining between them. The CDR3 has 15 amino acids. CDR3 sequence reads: CASSLQLARTDTQYF. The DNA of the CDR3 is TGCGCCAGCAGCTTACAGCTAGCGCGTACAGATACGCAGTATTTT. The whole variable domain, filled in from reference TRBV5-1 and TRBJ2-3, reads KAGVTQTPRYLIKTRGQQVTLSCSPISGHRSVSWYQQTPGQGLQFLFEYFSETQRNKGNFPGRFSGRQFSNSRSEMNVSTLELGDSALYLCASSLQLARTDTQYFGPGTRLTVL.

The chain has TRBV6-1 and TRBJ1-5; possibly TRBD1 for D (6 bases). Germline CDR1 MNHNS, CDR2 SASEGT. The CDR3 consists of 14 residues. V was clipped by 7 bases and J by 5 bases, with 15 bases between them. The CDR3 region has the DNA TGTGCCAGCACCACTGGAGGGGGTGATCAGCCCCAGCATTTT. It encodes CASTTGGGDQPQHF.

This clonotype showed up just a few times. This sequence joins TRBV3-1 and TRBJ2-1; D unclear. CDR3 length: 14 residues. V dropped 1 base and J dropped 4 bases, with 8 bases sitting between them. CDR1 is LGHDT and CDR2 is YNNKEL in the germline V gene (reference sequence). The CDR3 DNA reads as TGTGCCAGCAGCCAAGGGGCTATTTACAATGAGCAGTTCTTC. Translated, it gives CASSQGAIYNEQFF.

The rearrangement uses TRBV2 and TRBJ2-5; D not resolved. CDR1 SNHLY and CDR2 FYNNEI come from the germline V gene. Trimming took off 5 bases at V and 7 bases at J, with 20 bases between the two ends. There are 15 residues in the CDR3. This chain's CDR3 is CASSRDALGSGTQYF. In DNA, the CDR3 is TGTGCCAGCAGTCGAGATGCGTTAGGTTCAGGGACCCAGTACTTC.

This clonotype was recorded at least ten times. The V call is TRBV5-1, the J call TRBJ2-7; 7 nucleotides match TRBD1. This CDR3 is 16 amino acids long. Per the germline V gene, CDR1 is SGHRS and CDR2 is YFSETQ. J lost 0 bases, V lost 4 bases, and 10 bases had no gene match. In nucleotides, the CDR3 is TGCGCCAGCAGCCATTCGGGACAGATATTCTCCTACGAGCAGTACTTC. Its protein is CASSHSGQIFSYEQYF.

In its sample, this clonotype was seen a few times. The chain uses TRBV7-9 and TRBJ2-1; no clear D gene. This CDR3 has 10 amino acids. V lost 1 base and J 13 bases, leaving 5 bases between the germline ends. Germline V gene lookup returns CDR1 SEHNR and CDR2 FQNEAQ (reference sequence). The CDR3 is CASSLELQFF. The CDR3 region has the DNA TGTGCCAGCAGCTTAGAGTTACAGTTCTTC.

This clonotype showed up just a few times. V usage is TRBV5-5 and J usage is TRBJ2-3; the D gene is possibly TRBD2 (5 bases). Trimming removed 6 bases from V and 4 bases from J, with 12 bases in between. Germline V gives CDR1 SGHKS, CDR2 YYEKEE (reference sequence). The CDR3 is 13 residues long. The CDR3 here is CASTRLEADTQYF. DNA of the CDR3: TGTGCCAGCACCAGGCTGGAGGCAGATACGCAGTATTTT.

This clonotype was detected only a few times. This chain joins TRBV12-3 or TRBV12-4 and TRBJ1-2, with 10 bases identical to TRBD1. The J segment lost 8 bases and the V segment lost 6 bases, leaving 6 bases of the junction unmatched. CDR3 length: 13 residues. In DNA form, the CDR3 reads TGTGCCAGCAGCTATGGGACAGGGGAAGGCTACACCTTC. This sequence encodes CASSYGTGEGYTF.

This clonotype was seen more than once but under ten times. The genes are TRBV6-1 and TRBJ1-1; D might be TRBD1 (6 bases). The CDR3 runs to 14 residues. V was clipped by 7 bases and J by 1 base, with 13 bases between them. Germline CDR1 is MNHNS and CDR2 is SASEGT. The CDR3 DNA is TGTGCCAGCACCCGGACAGCCGAGAACACTGAAGCTTTCTTT. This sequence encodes CASTRTAENTEAFF.

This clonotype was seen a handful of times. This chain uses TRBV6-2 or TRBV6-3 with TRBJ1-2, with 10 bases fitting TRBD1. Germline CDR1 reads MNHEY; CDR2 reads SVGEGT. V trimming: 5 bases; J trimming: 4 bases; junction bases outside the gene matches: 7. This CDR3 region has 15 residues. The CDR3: CASSRIRDRGYGYTF. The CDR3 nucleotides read TGTGCCAGCAGTCGCATCCGGGACAGGGGCTATGGCTACACCTTC.

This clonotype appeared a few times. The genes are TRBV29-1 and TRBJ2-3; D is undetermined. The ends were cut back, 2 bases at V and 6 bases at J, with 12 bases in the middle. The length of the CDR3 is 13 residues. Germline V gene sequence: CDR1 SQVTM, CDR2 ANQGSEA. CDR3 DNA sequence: TGCAGCGTTGAAAAAGAACCTCGGGATACGCAGTATTTT. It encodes CSVEKEPRDTQYF.

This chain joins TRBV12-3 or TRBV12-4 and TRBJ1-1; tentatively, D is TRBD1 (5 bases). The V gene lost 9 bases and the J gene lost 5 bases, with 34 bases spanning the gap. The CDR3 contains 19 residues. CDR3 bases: TGTGCCAGACCCCGATGGGGAGAGGGGTATAGGATGTCGGGAACTGAAGCTTTCTTT. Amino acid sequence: CARPRWGEGYRMSGTEAFF.

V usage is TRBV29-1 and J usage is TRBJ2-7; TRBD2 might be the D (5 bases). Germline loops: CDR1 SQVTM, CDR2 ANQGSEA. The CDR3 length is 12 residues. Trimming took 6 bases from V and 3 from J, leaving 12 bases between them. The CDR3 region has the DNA TGCAGCGTGGCGGACGGGGACTACGAGCAGTACTTC. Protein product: CSVADGDYEQYF.

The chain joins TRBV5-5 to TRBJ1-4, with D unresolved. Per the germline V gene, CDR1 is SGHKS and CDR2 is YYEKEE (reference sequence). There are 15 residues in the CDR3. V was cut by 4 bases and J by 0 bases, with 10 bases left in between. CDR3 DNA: TGTGCCAGCAGCCGGGGTCCCGCAACTAATGAAAAACTGTTTTTT. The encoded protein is CASSRGPATNEKLFF.

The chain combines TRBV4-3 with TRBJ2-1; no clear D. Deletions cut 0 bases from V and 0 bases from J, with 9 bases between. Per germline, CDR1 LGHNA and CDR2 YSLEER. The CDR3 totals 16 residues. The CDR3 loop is CASSQEGSSSYNEQFF. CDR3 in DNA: TGCGCCAGCAGCCAAGAAGGGTCTAGCTCCTACAATGAGCAGTTCTTC.

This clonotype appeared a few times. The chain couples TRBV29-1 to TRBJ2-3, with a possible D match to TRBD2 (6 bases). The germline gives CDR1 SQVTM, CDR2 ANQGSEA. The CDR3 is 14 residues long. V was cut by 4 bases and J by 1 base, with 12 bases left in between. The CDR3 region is CSVGQRVRTDTQYF. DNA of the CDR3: TGCAGCGTTGGCCAGCGGGTTCGCACAGATACGCAGTATTTT.

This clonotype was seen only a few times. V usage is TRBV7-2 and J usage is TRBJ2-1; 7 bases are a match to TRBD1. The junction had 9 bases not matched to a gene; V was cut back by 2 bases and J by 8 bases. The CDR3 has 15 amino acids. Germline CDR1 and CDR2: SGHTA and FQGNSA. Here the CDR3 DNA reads TGTGCCAGCAGCTTACAGGGGGTAGATGCAGATGAGCAGTTCTTC. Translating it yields CASSLQGVDADEQFF.

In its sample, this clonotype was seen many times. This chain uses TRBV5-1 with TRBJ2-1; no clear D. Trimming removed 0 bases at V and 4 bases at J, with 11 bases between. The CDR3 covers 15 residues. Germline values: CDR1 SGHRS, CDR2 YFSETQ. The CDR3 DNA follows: TGCGCCAGCAGCTTGGCTAGTCCGCCTTACAATGAGCAGTTCTTC. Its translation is CASSLASPPYNEQFF. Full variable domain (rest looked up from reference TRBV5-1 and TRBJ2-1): KAGVTQTPRYLIKTRGQQVTLSCSPISGHRSVSWYQQTPGQGLQFLFEYFSETQRNKGNFPGRFSGRQFSNSRSEMNVSTLELGDSALYLCASSLASPPYNEQFFGPGTRLTVL.

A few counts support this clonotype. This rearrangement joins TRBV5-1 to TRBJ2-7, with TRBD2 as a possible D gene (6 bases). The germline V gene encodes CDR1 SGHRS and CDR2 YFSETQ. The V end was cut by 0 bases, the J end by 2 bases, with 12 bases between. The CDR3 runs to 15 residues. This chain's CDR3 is CASSLVGGPTYEQYF. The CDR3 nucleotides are TGCGCCAGCAGCTTGGTGGGGGGACCGACCTACGAGCAGTACTTC.

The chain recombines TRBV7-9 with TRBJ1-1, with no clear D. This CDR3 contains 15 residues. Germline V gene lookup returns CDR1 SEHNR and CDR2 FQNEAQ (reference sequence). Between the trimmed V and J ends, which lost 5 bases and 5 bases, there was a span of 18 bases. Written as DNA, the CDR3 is TGTGCCAGCAGCCCCCCGTCCAGAAGGAGTACTGAAGCTTTCTTT. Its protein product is CASSPPSRRSTEAFF.

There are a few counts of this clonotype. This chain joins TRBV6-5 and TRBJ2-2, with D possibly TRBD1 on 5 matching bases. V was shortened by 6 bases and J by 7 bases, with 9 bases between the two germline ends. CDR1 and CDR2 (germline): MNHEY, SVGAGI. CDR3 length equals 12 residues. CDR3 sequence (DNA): TGTGCCAGCAGCACAGGATTCGGGGAGCTGTTTTTT. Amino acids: CASSTGFGELFF.